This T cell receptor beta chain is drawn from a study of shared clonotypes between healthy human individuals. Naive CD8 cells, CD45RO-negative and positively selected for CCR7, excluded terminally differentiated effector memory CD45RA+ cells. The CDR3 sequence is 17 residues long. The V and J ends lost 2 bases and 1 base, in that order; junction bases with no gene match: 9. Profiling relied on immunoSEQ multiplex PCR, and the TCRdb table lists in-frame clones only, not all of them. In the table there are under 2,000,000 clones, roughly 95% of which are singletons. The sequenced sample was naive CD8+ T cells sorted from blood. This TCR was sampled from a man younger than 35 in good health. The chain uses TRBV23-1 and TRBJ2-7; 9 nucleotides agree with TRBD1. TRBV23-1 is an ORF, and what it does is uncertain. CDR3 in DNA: TGCGCCAGCAGTCAAACCGAGGACAGGGGCCAATCCTACGAGCAGTACTTC. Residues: CASSQTEDRGQSYEQYF.